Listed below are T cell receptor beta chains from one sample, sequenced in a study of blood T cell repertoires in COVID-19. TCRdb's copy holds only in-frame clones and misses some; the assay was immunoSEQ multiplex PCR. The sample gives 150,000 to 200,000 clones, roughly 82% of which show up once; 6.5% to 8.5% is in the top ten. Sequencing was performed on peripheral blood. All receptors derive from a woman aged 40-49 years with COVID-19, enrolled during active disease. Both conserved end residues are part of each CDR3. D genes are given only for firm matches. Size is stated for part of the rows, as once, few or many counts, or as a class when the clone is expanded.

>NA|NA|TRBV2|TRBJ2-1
TGTGCCAGCAGTGTGGGCAGAGACAGCAACAATGAGCAGTTCTTC
CASSVGRDSNNEQFF
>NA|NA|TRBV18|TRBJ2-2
TGTGCCAGCTCACCGGTACAGATGAACACCGGGGAGCTGTTTTTT
CASSPVQMNTGELFF
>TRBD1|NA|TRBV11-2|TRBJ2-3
TGTGCCAGCAGCCCAGGGACAGGGAGGACCACAGATACGCAGTATTTT
CASSPGTGRTTDTQYF
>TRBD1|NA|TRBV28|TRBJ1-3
TGTGCCAGCAGCAGTATTGGACAGGGGAATGGAAACACCATATATTTT
CASSSIGQGNGNTIYF
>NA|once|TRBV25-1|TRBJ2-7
TGTGCCAGCAGTGCAGCGTACGAGCAGTACTTC
CASSAAYEQYF
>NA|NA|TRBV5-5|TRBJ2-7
TGTGCCAGCAGCCCTTCTGTGGGGCGAACCGCCTACGAGCAGTACTTC
CASSPSVGRTAYEQYF
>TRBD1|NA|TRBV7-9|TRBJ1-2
TGTGCCAGCAGCTTCCTACAGGGGCAGGGGAGGATTGGCTACACCTTC
CASSFLQGQGRIGYTF
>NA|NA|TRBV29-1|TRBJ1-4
TGCAGCGCCCTAGTTTCGCGGGCGGAAAAACTGTTTTTT
CSALVSRAEKLFF
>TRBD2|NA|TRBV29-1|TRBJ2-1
TGCAGCGTGGGGGGACTAGTGGGAGGTGAGCAGCTCTTC
CSVGGLVGGEQLF
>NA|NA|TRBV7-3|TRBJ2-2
TGTGCCAGCAGCTTCCCGGGTACCGGGGAGCTGTTTTTT
CASSFPGTGELFF
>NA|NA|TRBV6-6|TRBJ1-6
TGTGCCAGCAGCTGGGGAGTCAATTCACCCCTCCACTTT
CASSWGVNSPLHF
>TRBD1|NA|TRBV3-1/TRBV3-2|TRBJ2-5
TGTGCCAGCACCCGACAGGGGACGAAAGGGCAAGAGACCCAGTACTTC
CASTRQGTKGQETQYF
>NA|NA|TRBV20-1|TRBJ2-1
TGCAGTGCTAGTCTCCGGGGCAATGAGCAGTTCTTC
CSASLRGNEQFF
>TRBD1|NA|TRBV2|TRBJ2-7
TGTGCCAGCAGAAAAGGGACAGGAAGCTACGAGCAGTACTTC
CASRKGTGSYEQYF
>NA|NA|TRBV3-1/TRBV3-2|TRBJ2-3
TGTGCCAGCAGCCAAAAGGGGCGCTTTGTCACAGATACGCAGTATTTT
CASSQKGRFVTDTQYF
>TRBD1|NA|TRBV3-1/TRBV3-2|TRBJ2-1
TGTGCCAGCAGCCGAAAGGGACAGACATACAATGAGCAGTTCTTC
CASSRKGQTYNEQFF
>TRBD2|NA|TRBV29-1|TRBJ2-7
TGCAGCGTTGTAGAGACTAGCGGGAGCAAGGGGCAGTACTTC
CSVVETSGSKGQYF
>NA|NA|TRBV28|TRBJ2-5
TGTGCCAGCAGACAGTCAGGGGTACGAGAGACCCAGTACTTC
CASRQSGVRETQYF
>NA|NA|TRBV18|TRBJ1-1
TGTGCCAGCTCACCACCCGGAGTGGGGGGAAGGACTGAAGCTTTCTTT
CASSPPGVGGRTEAFF
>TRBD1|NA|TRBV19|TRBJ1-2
TGTGCCAGTAGCCCGACAGGGGTTGGCTACACCTTC
CASSPTGVGYTF
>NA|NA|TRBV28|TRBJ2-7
TGTGCCAGCAGTTTACGAGACTCCTACGAGCAGTACTTC
CASSLRDSYEQYF
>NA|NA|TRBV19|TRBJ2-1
TGTGCCAGTAGTATAGGGTACGGGAATGAGCAGTTCTTC
CASSIGYGNEQFF
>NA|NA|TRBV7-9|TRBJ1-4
TGTGCCAGCAACAATGGGGGGGAGTTTAATGAAAAACTGTTTTTT
CASNNGGEFNEKLFF
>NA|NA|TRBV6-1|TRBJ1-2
TGTGCCAGCAGTGACCAGTACGGCTACACCTTC
CASSDQYGYTF
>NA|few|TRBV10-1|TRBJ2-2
TGCGCCAGCAGCATGCTAAGAGAAACCGGGGAGCTGTTTTTT
CASSMLRETGELFF
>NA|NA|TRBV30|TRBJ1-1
TGTGCCTCAACCCACAGGGAGACTGAAGCTTTCTTT
CASTHRETEAFF
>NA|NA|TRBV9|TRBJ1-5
TGTGCCAGCAGCGAAAGGGGACTCAGCAATCAGCCCCAGCATTTT
CASSERGLSNQPQHF
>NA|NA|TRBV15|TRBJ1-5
TGTGCCACCAGCAGAGATACACAGCCCCAGCATTTT
CATSRDTQPQHF
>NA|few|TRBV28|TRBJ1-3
TGTGCCAGCACCCTCGACAGGCCCTCTGGAAACACCATATATTTT
CASTLDRPSGNTIYF
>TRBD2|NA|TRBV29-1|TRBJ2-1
TGCAGCGCCGCCCCCGGGGGGACTAGCGCAGGGTGGGGCAATGAGCAGTTCTTC
CSAAPGGTSAGWGNEQFF
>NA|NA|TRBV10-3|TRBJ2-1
TGTGCCATCAGTGGACTCCGCTCCTACAATGAGCAGTTCTTC
CAISGLRSYNEQFF
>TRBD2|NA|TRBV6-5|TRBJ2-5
TGTGCCAGCAGCGGACTAGGGGAGACCCAGTACTTC
CASSGLGETQYF
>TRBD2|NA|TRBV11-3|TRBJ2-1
TGTGCCAGCAGCTTTGCCGGACTAGCTGACAATGAGCAGTTCTTC
CASSFAGLADNEQFF
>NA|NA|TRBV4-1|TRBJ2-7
TGCGCCAGCACCTCCAGTGTCGGGTCAGGGTCCTACGAGCAGTACTTC
CASTSSVGSGSYEQYF
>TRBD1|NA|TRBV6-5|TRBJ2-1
TGTGCCAGCAATCCGACAGGGAGCTCCTACAATGAGCAGTTCTTC
CASNPTGSSYNEQFF
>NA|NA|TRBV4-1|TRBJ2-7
TGCGCCAGCAGCTCGGACAGCTCGGGATCCTACGAGCAGTACTTC
CASSSDSSGSYEQYF
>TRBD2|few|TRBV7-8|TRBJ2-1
TGTGCCAGCAGCTTAGACGGACTAGCGGGAGGGCCGGGGAATGAGCAGTTCTTC
CASSLDGLAGGPGNEQFF
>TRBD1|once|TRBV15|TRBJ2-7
TGTGCCACCAGCAGAGAGGGGACAGGGGGCTACGAGCAGTACTTC
CATSREGTGGYEQYF
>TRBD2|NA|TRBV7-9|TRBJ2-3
TGTGCCAGCAGCCCGATTCTACAGACTAGCGGGGGGTCAGATACGCAGTATTTT
CASSPILQTSGGSDTQYF
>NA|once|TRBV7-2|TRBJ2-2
TGTGCCAGCACCCCCGATGCGGGCGGGGAGCTGTTTTTT
CASTPDAGGELFF
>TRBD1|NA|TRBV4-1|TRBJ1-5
TGCGCCAGCAGCCAGGGACAGGTCGCGGCAGAGCCCCAGCATTTT
CASSQGQVAAEPQHF
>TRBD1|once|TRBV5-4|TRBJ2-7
TGTGCCAGCAGCTTGGGCCAGGGGGTTTCCCTATGGGAGCAGTACTTC
CASSLGQGVSLWEQYF
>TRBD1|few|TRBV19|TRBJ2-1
TGTGCCAGTAGTATTGGTGTTGGGACAGGGGGAGACGAGCAGTTCTTC
CASSIGVGTGGDEQFF
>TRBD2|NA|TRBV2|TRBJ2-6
TGTGCCAGCAGGGCTGAGGTGACAGCGGGAGGCTCAGGGGCCAACGTCCTGACTTTC
CASRAEVTAGGSGANVLTF
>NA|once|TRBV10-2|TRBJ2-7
TGCGCCAGCCGAGCAGGGGCAGGGGTCCACGAGCAGTACTTC
CASRAGAGVHEQYF
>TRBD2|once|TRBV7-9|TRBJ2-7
TGTGCCAGCAGCCCTTCAGGGACTAGCGGGAGAGTGGGCGAGCAGTACTTC
CASSPSGTSGRVGEQYF
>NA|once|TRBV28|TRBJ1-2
TGTGCCAGCAGTTTATGGAATGACATGCCAGACTATGGCTACACCTTC
CASSLWNDMPDYGYTF
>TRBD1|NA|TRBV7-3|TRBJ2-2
TGTGCCAGCAGCAACCCGGGACAGGGCACCGGGGAGCTGTTTTTT
CASSNPGQGTGELFF
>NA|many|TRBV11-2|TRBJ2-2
TGTGCCAGCAGCTTGGTTAGCGGCACCGGGGAGCTGTTTTTT
CASSLVSGTGELFF
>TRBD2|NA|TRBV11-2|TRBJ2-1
TGTGCCAGCAGCTTATTGGTAGCGGGGGGGCCAGTCAATGAGCAGTTCTTC
CASSLLVAGGPVNEQFF
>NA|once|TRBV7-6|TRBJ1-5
TGTGCCAGCAGCCGGGCGAGCGGCAGCAATCAGCCCCAGCATTTT
CASSRASGSNQPQHF
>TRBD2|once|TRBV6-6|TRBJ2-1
TGTGCCAGCAGTTCCCGGACTAGCGGGTACAATGAGCAGTTCTTC
CASSSRTSGYNEQFF
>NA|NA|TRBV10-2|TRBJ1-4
TGCGCCAGCAGTGACCGGACAGTTAATGAAAAACTGTTTTTT
CASSDRTVNEKLFF
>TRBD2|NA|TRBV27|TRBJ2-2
TGTGCCAGCACCCTAGCGGGAGGAGGGGAGCTGTTTTTT
CASTLAGGGELFF
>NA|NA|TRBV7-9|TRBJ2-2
TGTGCCAGCAGCCGACAGGCGAACACCGGGGAGCTGTTTTTT
CASSRQANTGELFF
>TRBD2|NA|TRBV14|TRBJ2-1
TGTGCCAGCAGCCAGGGGGGGAATGAGCAGTTCTTC
CASSQGGNEQFF
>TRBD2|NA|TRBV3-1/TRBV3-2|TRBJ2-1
TGTGCCAGCAGCCAGTTTACGGGACTAGCGGGCAATGAGCAGTTCTTC
CASSQFTGLAGNEQFF
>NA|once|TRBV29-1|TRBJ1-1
TGCAGCGCAAGGTCCCGGGGGGCCGGGGCTGAAGCTTTCTTT
CSARSRGAGAEAFF
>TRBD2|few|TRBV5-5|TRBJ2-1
TGTGCCAGCAGCATAGGGACTAGCGGGAGGGCCAGGGAGCAGTTCTTC
CASSIGTSGRAREQFF
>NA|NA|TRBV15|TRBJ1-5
TGTGCCACCAGCAGAGGCAAACAGAACAATCAGCCCCAGCATTTT
CATSRGKQNNQPQHF